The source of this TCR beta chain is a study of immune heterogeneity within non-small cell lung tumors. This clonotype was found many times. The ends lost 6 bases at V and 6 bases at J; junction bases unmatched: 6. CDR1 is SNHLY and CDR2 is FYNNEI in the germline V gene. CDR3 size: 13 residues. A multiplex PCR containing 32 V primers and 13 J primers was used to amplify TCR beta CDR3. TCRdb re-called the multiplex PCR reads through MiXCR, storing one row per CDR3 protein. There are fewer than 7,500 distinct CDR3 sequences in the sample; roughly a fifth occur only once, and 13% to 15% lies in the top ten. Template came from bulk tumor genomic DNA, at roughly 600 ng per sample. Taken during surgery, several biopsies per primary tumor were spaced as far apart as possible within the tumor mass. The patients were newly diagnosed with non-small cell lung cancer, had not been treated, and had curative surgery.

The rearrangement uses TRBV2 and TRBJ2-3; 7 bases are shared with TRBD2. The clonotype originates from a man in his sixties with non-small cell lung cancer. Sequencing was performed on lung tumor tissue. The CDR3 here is CASSLMGGDTQYF. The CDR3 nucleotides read TGTGCCAGCAGCCTCATGGGGGGGGATACGCAGTATTTT.